The source of this T cell receptor (beta chain) is a study of technical replicates of blood from a handful of donors. The CDR3 sequence is 14 residues long. CDR1 and CDR2 (germline): SGHRS, YFSETQ. V gave up 2 bases and J gave up 5 bases, with 13 bases separating them. TCRdb's table, derived via immunoSEQ multiplex PCR, lists solely in-frame clones and lacks some. This repertoire shows tens of thousands of clones, more than 90% found once; its top ten account for over 0.2%. The genes are TRBV5-1 and TRBJ2-5, with D maybe TRBD2 (6 bases). The sample consisted of T cells isolated from PBMCs. The receptor comes from a human donor in good health. The CDR3, as DNA: TGCGCCAGCAGCTTAGGAGGGCCGGGGGAGACCCAGTACTTC. It yields the protein CASSLGGPGETQYF.